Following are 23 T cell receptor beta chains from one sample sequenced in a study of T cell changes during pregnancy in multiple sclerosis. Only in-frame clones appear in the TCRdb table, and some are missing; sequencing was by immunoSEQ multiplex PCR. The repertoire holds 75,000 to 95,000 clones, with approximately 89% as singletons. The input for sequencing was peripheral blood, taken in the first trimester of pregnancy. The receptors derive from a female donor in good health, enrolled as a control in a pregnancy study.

The CDR3 region is CASSSLIQGAGNQPQHF. In DNA form, the CDR3 reads TGTGCCAGCAGCTCCCTCATACAGGGGGCTGGCAATCAGCCCCAGCATTTT. The V and J genes are TRBV5-5 and TRBJ1-5, with 9 bases aligning to TRBD1. The V and J ends lost 3 bases and 2 bases, in that order; junction bases with no gene match: 9. The CDR3 extends over 17 amino acids. The germline V gene encodes CDR1 SGHKS and CDR2 YYEKEE (reference sequence).

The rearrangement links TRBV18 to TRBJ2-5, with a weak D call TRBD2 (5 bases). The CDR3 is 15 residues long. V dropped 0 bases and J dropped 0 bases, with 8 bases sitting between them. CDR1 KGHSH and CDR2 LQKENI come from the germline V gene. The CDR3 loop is CASSPPGGYQETQYF. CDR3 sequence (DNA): TGTGCCAGCTCACCACCGGGCGGGTACCAAGAGACCCAGTACTTC.

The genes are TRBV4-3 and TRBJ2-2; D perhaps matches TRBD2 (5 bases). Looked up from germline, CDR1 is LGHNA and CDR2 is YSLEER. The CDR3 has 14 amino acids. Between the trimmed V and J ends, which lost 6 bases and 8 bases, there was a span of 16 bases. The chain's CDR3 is CASRESGGSGELFF. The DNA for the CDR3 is TGCGCCAGCAGAGAGTCAGGAGGTTCTGGGGAGCTGTTTTTT.

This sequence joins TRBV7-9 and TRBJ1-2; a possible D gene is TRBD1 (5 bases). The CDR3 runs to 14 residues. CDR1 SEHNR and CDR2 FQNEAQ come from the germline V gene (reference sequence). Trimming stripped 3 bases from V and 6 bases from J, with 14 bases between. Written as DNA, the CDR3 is TGTGCCAGCAGCTTTTTCGGCAGGGAGGATGGCTACACCTTC. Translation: CASSFFGREDGYTF. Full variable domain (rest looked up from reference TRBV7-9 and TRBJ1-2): DTGVSQNPRHKITKRGQNVTFRCDPISEHNRLYWYRQTLGQGPEFLTYFQNEAQLEKSRLLSDRFSAERPKGSFSTLEIQRTEQGDSAMYLCASSFFGREDGYTFGSGTRLTVV.

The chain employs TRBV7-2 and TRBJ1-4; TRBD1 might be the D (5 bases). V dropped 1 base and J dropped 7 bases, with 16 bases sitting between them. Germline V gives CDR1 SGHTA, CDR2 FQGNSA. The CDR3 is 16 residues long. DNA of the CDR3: TGTGCCAGCAGCTTAGGGAGCGCGGGCGGGGGTGAAAAACTGTTTTTT. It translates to CASSLGSAGGGEKLFF.

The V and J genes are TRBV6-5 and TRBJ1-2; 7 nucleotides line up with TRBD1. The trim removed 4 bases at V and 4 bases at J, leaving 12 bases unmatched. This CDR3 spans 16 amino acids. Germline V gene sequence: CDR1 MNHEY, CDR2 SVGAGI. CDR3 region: CASSSTGRVPLYGYTF. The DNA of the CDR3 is TGTGCCAGCAGTTCGACAGGGCGTGTGCCGCTCTATGGCTACACCTTC.

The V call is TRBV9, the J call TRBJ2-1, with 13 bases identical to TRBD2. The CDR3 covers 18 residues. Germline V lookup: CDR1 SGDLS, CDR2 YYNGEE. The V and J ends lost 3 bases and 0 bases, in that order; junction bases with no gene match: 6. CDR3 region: CASSARLAGGTSYNEQFF. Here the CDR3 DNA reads TGTGCCAGCAGCGCGAGACTAGCGGGGGGAACCTCCTACAATGAGCAGTTCTTC. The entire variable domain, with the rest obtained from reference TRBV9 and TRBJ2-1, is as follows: DSGVTQTPKHLITATGQRVTLRCSPRSGDLSVYWYQQSLDQGLQFLIQYYNGEERAKGNILERFSAQQFPDLHSELNLSSLELGDSALYFCASSARLAGGTSYNEQFFGPGTRLTVL.

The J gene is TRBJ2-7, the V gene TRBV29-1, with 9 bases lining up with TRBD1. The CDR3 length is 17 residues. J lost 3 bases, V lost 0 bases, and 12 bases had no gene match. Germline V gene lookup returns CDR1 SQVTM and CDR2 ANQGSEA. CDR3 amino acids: CSVEERGPTGGGYEQYF. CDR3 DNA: TGCAGCGTTGAAGAGAGAGGGCCGACAGGGGGAGGCTACGAGCAGTACTTC.

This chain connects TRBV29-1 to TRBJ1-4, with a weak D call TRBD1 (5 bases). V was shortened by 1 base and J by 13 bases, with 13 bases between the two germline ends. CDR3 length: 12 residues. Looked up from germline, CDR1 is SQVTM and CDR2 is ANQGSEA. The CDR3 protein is CSVEGDSRVLFF. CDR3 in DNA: TGCAGCGTTGAAGGAGACAGCCGGGTACTGTTTTTT.

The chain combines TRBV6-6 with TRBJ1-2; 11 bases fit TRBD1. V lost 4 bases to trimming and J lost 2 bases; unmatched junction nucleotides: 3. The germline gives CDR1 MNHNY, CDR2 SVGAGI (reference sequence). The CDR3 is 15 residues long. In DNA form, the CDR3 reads TGTGCCAGCAGTTGGACAGGGGGCGAAAACTATGGCTACACCTTC. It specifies CASSWTGGENYGYTF.

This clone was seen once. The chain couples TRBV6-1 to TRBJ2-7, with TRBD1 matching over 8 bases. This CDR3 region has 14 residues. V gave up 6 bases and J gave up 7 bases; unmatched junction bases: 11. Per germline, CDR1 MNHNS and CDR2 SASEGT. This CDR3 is CASSPLQGAREQYF. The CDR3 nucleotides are TGTGCCAGCAGCCCACTCCAGGGGGCGCGGGAGCAGTACTTC.

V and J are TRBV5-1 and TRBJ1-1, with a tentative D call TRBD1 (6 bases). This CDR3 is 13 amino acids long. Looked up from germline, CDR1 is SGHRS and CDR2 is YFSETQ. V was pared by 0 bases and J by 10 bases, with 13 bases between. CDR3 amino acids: CASSLEGGDSAFF. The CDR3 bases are TGCGCCAGCAGCTTGGAAGGGGGTGACTCAGCTTTCTTT.

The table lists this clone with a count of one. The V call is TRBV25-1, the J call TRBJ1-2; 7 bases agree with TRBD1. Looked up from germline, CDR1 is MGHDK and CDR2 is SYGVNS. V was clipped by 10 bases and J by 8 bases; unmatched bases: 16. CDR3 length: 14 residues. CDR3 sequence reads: CATADRPQGVGYTF. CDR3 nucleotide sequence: TGTGCCACCGCGGACAGGCCACAAGGGGTAGGCTACACCTTC.

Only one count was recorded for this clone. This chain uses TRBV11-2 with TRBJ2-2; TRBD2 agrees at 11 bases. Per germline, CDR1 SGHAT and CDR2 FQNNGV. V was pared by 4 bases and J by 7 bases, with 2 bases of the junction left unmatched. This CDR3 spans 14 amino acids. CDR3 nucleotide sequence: TGTGCCAGCAGCTATACTAGCGGGGGCGGGGAGCTGTTTTTT. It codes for CASSYTSGGGELFF.

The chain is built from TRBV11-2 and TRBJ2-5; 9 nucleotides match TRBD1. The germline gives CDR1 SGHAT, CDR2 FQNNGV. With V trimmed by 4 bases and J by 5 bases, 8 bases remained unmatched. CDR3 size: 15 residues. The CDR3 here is CASSSGTGTGETQYF. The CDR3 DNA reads TGTGCCAGCAGCTCGGGGACAGGGACCGGGGAGACCCAGTACTTC. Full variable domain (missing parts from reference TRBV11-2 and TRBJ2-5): EAGVAQSPRYKIIEKRQSVAFWCNPISGHATLYWYQQILGQGPKLLIQFQNNGVVDDSQLPKDRFSAERLKGVDSTLKIQPAKLEDSAVYLCASSSGTGTGETQYFGPGTRLLVL.

The CDR3 here is CASSPNRGGNSPLHF. In DNA, the CDR3 is TGTGCCAGTAGTCCAAACAGGGGAGGCAATTCACCCCTCCACTTT. V gene TRBV19 combines with J gene TRBJ1-6; 7 bases match TRBD1. The CDR3 runs 15 residues. Germline CDR1 reads LNHDA; CDR2 reads SQIVND (reference sequence). V was pared by 5 bases and J by 7 bases, with 8 bases of the junction left unmatched.

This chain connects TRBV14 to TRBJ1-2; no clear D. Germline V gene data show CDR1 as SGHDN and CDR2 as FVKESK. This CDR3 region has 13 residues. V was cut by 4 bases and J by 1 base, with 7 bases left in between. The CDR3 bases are TGTGCCAGCAGCCGAGGGTTTAACTATGGCTACACCTTC. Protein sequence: CASSRGFNYGYTF.

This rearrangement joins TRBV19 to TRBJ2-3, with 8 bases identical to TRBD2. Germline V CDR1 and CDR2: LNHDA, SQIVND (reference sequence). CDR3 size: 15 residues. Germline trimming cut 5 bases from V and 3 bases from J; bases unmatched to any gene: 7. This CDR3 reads CASSSGGTQTDTQYF. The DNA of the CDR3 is TGTGCCAGTAGTTCGGGAGGGACTCAAACAGATACGCAGTATTTT.

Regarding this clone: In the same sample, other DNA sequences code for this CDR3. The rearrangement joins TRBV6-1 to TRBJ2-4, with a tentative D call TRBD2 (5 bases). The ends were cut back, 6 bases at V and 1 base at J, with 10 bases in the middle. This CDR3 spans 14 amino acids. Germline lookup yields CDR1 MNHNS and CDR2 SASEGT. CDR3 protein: CASSLGLAKNIQYF. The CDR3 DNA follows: TGTGCCAGCAGCCTAGGACTGGCCAAAAACATTCAGTACTTC.

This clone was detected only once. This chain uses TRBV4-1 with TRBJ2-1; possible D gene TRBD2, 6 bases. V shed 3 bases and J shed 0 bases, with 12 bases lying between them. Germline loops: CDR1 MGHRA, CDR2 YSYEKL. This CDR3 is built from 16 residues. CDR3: CASSQYLANSYNEQFF. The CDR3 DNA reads TGCGCCAGCAGCCAGTACCTAGCGAACTCCTACAATGAGCAGTTCTTC.

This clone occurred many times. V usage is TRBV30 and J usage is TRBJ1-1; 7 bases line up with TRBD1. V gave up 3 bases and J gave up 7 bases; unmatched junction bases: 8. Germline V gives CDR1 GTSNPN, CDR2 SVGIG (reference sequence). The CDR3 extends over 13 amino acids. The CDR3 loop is CAWRGDSKNEAFF. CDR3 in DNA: TGTGCCTGGAGGGGGGACAGCAAAAATGAAGCTTTCTTT.

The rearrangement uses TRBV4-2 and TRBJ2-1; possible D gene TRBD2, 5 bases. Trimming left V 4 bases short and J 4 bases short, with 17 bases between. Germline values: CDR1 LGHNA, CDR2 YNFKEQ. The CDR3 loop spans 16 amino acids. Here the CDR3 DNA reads TGTGCCAGCAGCCTAGGCCCGGGATTCACTTACAATGAGCAGTTCTTC. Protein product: CASSLGPGFTYNEQFF.

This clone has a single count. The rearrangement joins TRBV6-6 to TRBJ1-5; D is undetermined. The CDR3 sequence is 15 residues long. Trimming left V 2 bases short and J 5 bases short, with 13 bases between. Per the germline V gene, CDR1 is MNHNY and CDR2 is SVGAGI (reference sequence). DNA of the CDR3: TGTGCCAGCAGTTACAAGCGGAGCGGGGATCAGCCCCAGCATTTT. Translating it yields CASSYKRSGDQPQHF.